This entry lists 4 T cell receptor beta chains sequenced from one sample in a study of OX40 agonist ivuxolimab in advanced cancers. Only in-frame clones appear in the TCRdb table, and some are missing; sequencing was by immunoSEQ multiplex PCR. The sample comprises around 50,000 clones, around 89% of which are singletons, and about 28% rests with the top ten. The sequences come from CD4+ or CD8+ T cells sorted from blood, collected in a trial of the OX40 agonist ivuxolimab. The receptors here all came from an adult with an advanced solid tumor such as melanoma, head and neck, liver or kidney cancer.

The V and J genes are TRBV5-1 and TRBJ2-1; 10 nucleotides line up with TRBD2. The CDR3 sequence is 13 residues long. In germline, CDR1 is SGHRS, CDR2 YFSETQ. Unmatched junction bases numbered 1, after V lost 0 bases and J lost 10 bases. The CDR3 reads CASSLETSGEQFF. DNA of the CDR3: TGCGCCAGCAGCTTGGAGACTAGCGGGGAGCAGTTCTTC. Looking up the rest from reference TRBV5-1 and TRBJ2-1 gives the full variable domain: KAGVTQTPRYLIKTRGQQVTLSCSPISGHRSVSWYQQTPGQGLQFLFEYFSETQRNKGNFPGRFSGRQFSNSRSEMNVSTLELGDSALYLCASSLETSGEQFFGPGTRLTVL.

This chain joins TRBV11-1 and TRBJ2-1, with 8 bases matching TRBD2. The CDR3 is 17 residues long. The germline V gene has CDR1 SGHAT and CDR2 FQDESV (reference sequence). After removal of 5 bases from V and 2 bases from J, the junction contained 11 bases not matched to a gene. The CDR3 is CASSREGSGNAYNEQFF. DNA for the CDR3: TGTGCCAGCAGCCGCGAGGGTAGCGGGAACGCCTACAATGAGCAGTTCTTC.

The chain joins TRBV5-5 to TRBJ1-6, with 8 bases that match TRBD1. This CDR3 has 18 residues. CDR1 and CDR2 from the germline V gene are SGHKS and YYEKEE (reference sequence). The junction had 10 bases not matched to a gene; V was cut back by 4 bases and J by 1 base. CDR3 sequence: CASSPPTGAWSYNSPLHF. The DNA for the CDR3 is TGTGCCAGCAGCCCCCCGACAGGGGCTTGGTCCTATAATTCACCCCTCCACTTT.

The chain employs TRBV15 and TRBJ1-1; 10 bases line up with TRBD1. This CDR3 is 15 amino acids long. CDR1 is LNHNV, CDR2 YYDKDF, per germline (reference sequence). The trim removed 3 bases at V and 6 bases at J, leaving 7 bases unmatched. CDR3 DNA: TGTGCCACCAGCAGCCCGGACAGGGGGTTCTCTGAAGCTTTCTTT. It translates to CATSSPDRGFSEAFF.